The clone carrying this TCR beta chain was seen a few times. The antigen remains undetermined. The CDR3 has 17 residues. The trim removed 7 bases at V and 3 bases at J, leaving 13 bases unmatched. These data originate in a study of T-cell reconstitution after alpha-beta-depleted transplantation in children. A library of TCRbeta sequences, prepared with unique molecular identifiers, was generated. TCRdb re-analysed the PCR reads in MiXCR, keeping a single row per CDR3 protein. This repertoire shows a few hundred thousand distinct CDR3 sequences, 15% to 20% found once; its top ten account for 29%. General study findings and limits: Newly generated T cells supplied most T-cell counts and diversity one year post-transplant.

The rearrangement links TRBV12-3 or TRBV12-4 to TRBJ2-1, with 9 bases identical to TRBD2. This specimen was PBMCs, mostly from graft donor cells, taken 360 days after TCRalphabeta/CD19-depleted stem cell transplant. The receptor comes from a boy in the first two years of life who had a stem cell transplant for Wiskott-Aldrich syndrome, so the T cells may come from the graft donor. The CDR3 DNA reads as TGTGCCAGCACCCTAGGGGGAGGGACTAGCCGCTACAATGAGCAGTTCTTC. This translates into CASTLGGGTSRYNEQFF.